This T cell receptor beta chain derives from a study of cytomegalovirus exposure and HLA in healthy donors. Regarding the study as a whole: Fewer N-insertions (relative to the approximately 700-donor mean) were reportedly seen in an Asian-associated ancestry cluster in a later analysis. Highly shared variants forming one cluster were likely a sequencing artifact. The dataset shows that most TCR sequences were rare, while some public TCRs occurred in many donors.

This clone was observed a few times. Its specificity is not known. The germline gives CDR1 SEHNR, CDR2 FQNEAQ (reference sequence). Losses at the gene ends were 1 base for V and 4 bases for J; bases not matched to a gene: 3. The CDR3 sequence is 15 residues long. With 60 Vbeta and 13 Jbeta primers, the PCR was carried out. Clones were read by immunoSEQ multiplex PCR, and TCRdb kept only the in-frame ones, dropping some. The sample contains fewer than 200,000 clones, roughly 87% of which appear only once. The TCR was taken from a woman aged 45 to 65 in good health and CMV-seronegative. J is TRBJ2-5 and V is TRBV7-9; 10 nucleotides line up with TRBD2. Input material: PBMCs. CDR3 amino acids: CASSLVLAGAETQYF. The CDR3, as DNA: TGTGCCAGCAGCTTAGTTCTAGCGGGGGCAGAGACCCAGTACTTC.